The clone carrying this TCR beta chain is medium-sized within its sample. This CDR3 has 13 amino acids. V shed 5 bases and J shed 8 bases, with 13 bases lying between them. Sequencing used immunoSEQ multiplex PCR; TCRdb keeps in-frame clones, though not all of them. This repertoire shows about 9,100 clones, roughly 50% found once; its top ten account for around a fifth. This sample was taken from a study of tissue T cells after allogeneic stem cell transplantation. The source of this sequence is a female donor over 55 with lung cancer. Sequences were derived from tissue from the jejunum, sampled at autopsy. The chain uses TRBV12-3 or TRBV12-4 and TRBJ1-5; the D gene is possibly TRBD1 (5 bases). The CDR3 protein is CASSKTWGEPQHF. Written as DNA, the CDR3 is TGTGCCAGCAGTAAGACCTGGGGGGAGCCCCAGCATTTT.